These T cell receptor beta chains were read from a single sample in a study of PD-1 blockade in classical Hodgkin lymphoma. Profiling relied on immunoSEQ multiplex PCR, and the TCRdb table lists in-frame clones only, not all of them. The sample shows some 15,000 clones, 91% of them seen only once. The sequenced sample consisted of CD8+ T cells from blood. The source of these receptors is a human donor with classical Hodgkin lymphoma. Each CDR3 is given with its conserved first and last residue. The order of the fields is V gene, J gene, clone size, D gene, CDR3 protein, CDR3 DNA. A D gene is named only where the DNA matches it firmly. Some rows have no size entry. The others give once, few or many, or a class for an expanded clone.

v_gene: TRBV7-2; j_gene: TRBJ1-2; abundance: .; d_gene: TRBD1; CDR3aa: CASSLPPPGQGPNYGYTF; CDR3nt: TGTGCCAGCAGCTTGCCCCCGCCTGGACAGGGACCCAATTATGGCTACACCTTC
v_gene: TRBV4-1; j_gene: TRBJ2-2; abundance: .; d_gene: .; CDR3aa: CASSPPDPLMRGNTGELFF; CDR3nt: TGCGCCAGCAGCCCCCCGGACCCCTTAATGCGTGGGAACACCGGGGAGCTGTTTTTT
v_gene: TRBV5-4; j_gene: TRBJ2-3; abundance: .; d_gene: TRBD2; CDR3aa: CASSFMSGRARTDTQYF; CDR3nt: TGTGCCAGCAGCTTTATGAGCGGGAGGGCACGCACAGATACGCAGTATTTT
v_gene: TRBV6-5; j_gene: TRBJ2-2; abundance: .; d_gene: .; CDR3aa: CASSYQNTGELFF; CDR3nt: TGTGCCAGCAGTTACCAAAACACCGGGGAGCTGTTTTTT
v_gene: TRBV4-1; j_gene: TRBJ2-1; abundance: once; d_gene: TRBD2; CDR3aa: CASSQLAGMAYNEQFF; CDR3nt: TGCGCCAGCAGCCAATTAGCGGGAATGGCCTACAATGAGCAGTTCTTC
v_gene: TRBV27; j_gene: TRBJ1-2; abundance: .; d_gene: .; CDR3aa: CASSSGYYGYTF; CDR3nt: TGTGCCAGCAGTTCCGGCTACTATGGCTACACCTTC
v_gene: TRBV28; j_gene: TRBJ1-1; abundance: .; d_gene: TRBD1; CDR3aa: CASSSHMTGISSEAFF; CDR3nt: TGTGCCAGCAGTTCTCATATGACAGGGATCTCATCTGAAGCTTTCTTT
v_gene: TRBV4-1; j_gene: TRBJ1-1; abundance: .; d_gene: .; CDR3aa: CASSRGPGERTEAFF; CDR3nt: TGCGCCAGCAGCCGCGGACCAGGGGAGAGGACTGAAGCTTTCTTT
v_gene: TRBV6-1; j_gene: TRBJ2-3; abundance: .; d_gene: TRBD2; CDR3aa: CASSGLAGGPDTQYF; CDR3nt: TGTGCCAGCAGTGGACTAGCGGGAGGGCCAGATACGCAGTATTTT
v_gene: TRBV7-9; j_gene: TRBJ2-1; abundance: .; d_gene: .; CDR3aa: CASSLEGSIANEQFF; CDR3nt: TGTGCCAGCAGCTTAGAAGGGAGCATAGCCAATGAGCAGTTCTTC
v_gene: TRBV6-5; j_gene: TRBJ1-1; abundance: .; d_gene: .; CDR3aa: CASSYRGGVEAFF; CDR3nt: TGTGCCAGCAGTTACCGGGGCGGGGTAGAAGCTTTCTTT
v_gene: TRBV5-1; j_gene: TRBJ1-2; abundance: .; d_gene: .; CDR3aa: CASSLRRTEDGYTF; CDR3nt: TGCGCCAGCAGCTTGCGTAGGACAGAGGATGGCTACACCTTC
v_gene: TRBV7-9; j_gene: TRBJ2-7; abundance: .; d_gene: .; CDR3aa: CASSPRAHEQYF; CDR3nt: TGTGCCAGCAGCCCCCGGGCTCACGAGCAGTACTTC
v_gene: TRBV10-3; j_gene: TRBJ2-3; abundance: .; d_gene: TRBD2; CDR3aa: CAISGTSGSPTDTQYF; CDR3nt: TGTGCCATCAGTGGGACTAGCGGGAGTCCCACAGATACGCAGTATTTT
v_gene: TRBV6-5; j_gene: TRBJ2-5; abundance: .; d_gene: .; CDR3aa: CASSYASGRGETQYF; CDR3nt: TGTGCCAGCAGTTACGCTTCGGGGAGAGGAGAGACCCAGTACTTC
v_gene: TRBV10-1; j_gene: TRBJ1-1; abundance: .; d_gene: TRBD1; CDR3aa: CASSADRGLNTEAFF; CDR3nt: TGCGCCAGCAGTGCGGACAGGGGGCTCAACACTGAAGCTTTCTTT
v_gene: TRBV28; j_gene: TRBJ2-1; abundance: .; d_gene: .; CDR3aa: CASSFRGSPYNEQFF; CDR3nt: TGTGCCAGCAGTTTCCGGGGGAGCCCCTACAATGAGCAGTTCTTC
v_gene: TRBV5-1; j_gene: TRBJ1-1; abundance: .; d_gene: .; CDR3aa: CASSLVGEGGNTEAFF; CDR3nt: TGCGCCAGCAGCTTGGTAGGGGAAGGAGGGAACACTGAAGCTTTCTTT
v_gene: TRBV27; j_gene: TRBJ2-4; abundance: .; d_gene: .; CDR3aa: CASSLRGGAKNIQYF; CDR3nt: TGTGCCAGCAGTTTAAGGGGGGGAGCCAAAAACATTCAGTACTTC
v_gene: TRBV10-3; j_gene: TRBJ1-5; abundance: .; d_gene: .; CDR3aa: CAISESGTGGQPQHF; CDR3nt: TGTGCCATCAGTGAGTCGGGGACTGGGGGTCAGCCCCAGCATTTT
v_gene: TRBV9; j_gene: TRBJ2-1; abundance: .; d_gene: TRBD2; CDR3aa: CASSDRTSGAYNEQFF; CDR3nt: TGTGCCAGCAGCGATCGGACTAGCGGGGCTTACAATGAGCAGTTCTTC
v_gene: TRBV29-1; j_gene: TRBJ2-3; abundance: .; d_gene: .; CDR3aa: CSVPQELVLSDTQYF; CDR3nt: TGCAGCGTGCCGCAGGAGCTGGTTTTGTCAGATACGCAGTATTTT
v_gene: TRBV5-8; j_gene: TRBJ2-5; abundance: .; d_gene: TRBD2; CDR3aa: CASSSPTSGQETQYF; CDR3nt: TGTGCCAGCAGCTCCCCGACTAGCGGCCAAGAGACCCAGTACTTC
v_gene: TRBV28; j_gene: TRBJ2-4; abundance: .; d_gene: .; CDR3aa: CASSLSPLSGIQYF; CDR3nt: TGTGCCAGCAGTTTATCCCCCCTTTCGGGCATTCAGTACTTC
v_gene: TRBV6-5; j_gene: TRBJ1-2; abundance: .; d_gene: .; CDR3aa: CASSPRTDYGYTF; CDR3nt: TGTGCCAGCAGTCCCCGGACAGACTATGGCTACACCTTC
v_gene: TRBV28; j_gene: TRBJ2-7; abundance: .; d_gene: TRBD2; CDR3aa: CASSPRLAGHEQYF; CDR3nt: TGTGCCAGCAGTCCAAGACTAGCTGGACACGAGCAGTACTTC
v_gene: TRBV7-9; j_gene: TRBJ1-1; abundance: .; d_gene: .; CDR3aa: CASSFGQPPSEAFF; CDR3nt: TGTGCCAGCAGCTTCGGACAGCCACCGAGCGAAGCTTTCTTT
v_gene: TRBV29-1; j_gene: TRBJ2-1; abundance: .; d_gene: TRBD1; CDR3aa: CSVTGTGSYNEQFF; CDR3nt: TGCAGCGTCACCGGGACAGGAAGCTACAATGAGCAGTTCTTC
v_gene: TRBV9; j_gene: TRBJ1-1; abundance: .; d_gene: .; CDR3aa: CASSLPSGTNTEAFF; CDR3nt: TGTGCCAGCAGCTTACCCTCGGGCACGAACACTGAAGCTTTCTTT
v_gene: TRBV7-9; j_gene: TRBJ1-1; abundance: .; d_gene: .; CDR3aa: CASSLGTEAFF; CDR3nt: TGTGCCAGCAGCTTAGGGACTGAAGCTTTCTTT
v_gene: TRBV15; j_gene: TRBJ2-1; abundance: .; d_gene: .; CDR3aa: CATSRDFVWEQFF; CDR3nt: TGTGCCACCAGCAGAGATTTCGTATGGGAGCAGTTCTTC
v_gene: TRBV10-3; j_gene: TRBJ2-1; abundance: once; d_gene: TRBD1; CDR3aa: CAISRQGEGLNEQFF; CDR3nt: TGTGCCATCAGCCGGCAGGGGGAAGGGCTCAATGAGCAGTTCTTC
v_gene: TRBV7-3; j_gene: TRBJ2-2; abundance: .; d_gene: .; CDR3aa: CASSADNTGELFF; CDR3nt: TGTGCCAGCAGTGCAGACAACACCGGGGAGCTGTTTTTT
v_gene: TRBV19; j_gene: TRBJ2-3; abundance: once; d_gene: .; CDR3aa: CASSTPTLERTDTQYF; CDR3nt: TGTGCCAGTAGTACCCCGACTTTGGAGCGCACAGATACGCAGTATTTT
v_gene: TRBV7-6; j_gene: TRBJ1-5; abundance: .; d_gene: TRBD1; CDR3aa: CASSHETGTGRLSNQPQHF; CDR3nt: TGTGCCAGCAGCCATGAAACCGGGACAGGGCGGCTGAGCAATCAGCCCCAGCATTTT
v_gene: TRBV29-1; j_gene: TRBJ1-1; abundance: .; d_gene: .; CDR3aa: CSVERGGNGNTEAFF; CDR3nt: TGCAGCGTTGAACGGGGCGGGAATGGGAACACTGAAGCTTTCTTT
v_gene: TRBV4-1; j_gene: TRBJ2-2; abundance: .; d_gene: .; CDR3aa: CASSQDWRGGAGELFF; CDR3nt: TGCGCCAGCAGCCAAGACTGGCGGGGAGGCGCCGGGGAGCTGTTTTTT
v_gene: TRBV5-6; j_gene: TRBJ2-6; abundance: .; d_gene: .; CDR3aa: CASSPPRHSGANVLTF; CDR3nt: TGTGCCAGCAGCCCCCCAAGGCACTCTGGGGCCAACGTCCTGACTTTC
v_gene: TRBV2; j_gene: TRBJ2-3; abundance: .; d_gene: .; CDR3aa: CASSQTAKSTDTQYF; CDR3nt: TGTGCCAGCTCCCAGACAGCAAAAAGCACAGATACGCAGTATTTT
v_gene: TRBV28; j_gene: TRBJ1-4; abundance: .; d_gene: .; CDR3aa: CASSDLEGQTNEKLFF; CDR3nt: TGTGCCAGCAGTGACCTCGAGGGGCAGACTAATGAAAAACTGTTTTTT